This is a list of T cell receptor beta chains from one sample in a study of response to subunit inactivated influenza vaccine. Via MiXCR, TCRdb re-called the RT-PCR reads, giving one row per CDR3 protein. The sample comprises approximately 700,000 distinct CDR3 sequences, approximately 15% of which are singletons, and approximately 6.5% rests with the top ten. The sequenced sample was PBMCs from blood, obtained roughly 2 weeks before vaccination. The receptor set was obtained from a man aged 45-65 years who received an inactivated influenza vaccine. Each CDR3 is given with its conserved first and last residue. The D gene is left open where the match is weak. Clone size is given for some rows only: seen once, a few or many times, or a class if the clone is expanded.

cdr3_nt cdr3_aa d_call v_call clone_size j_call
TGTGCCACCAGTGACTCGACAGGGGGGAATGCTAATGAGCAGTTCTTC CATSDSTGGNANEQFF TRBD1 TRBV24-1 . TRBJ2-1
TGCAGTGCGCAACAGGACACGGGCAATCAGCCCCAGCATTTT CSAQQDTGNQPQHF . TRBV20-1 few TRBJ1-5
TGCAGCGTTGAAGATCGGGGACAGGGGGCGTGGGATAATGAGCAGTTCTTC CSVEDRGQGAWDNEQFF TRBD1 TRBV29-1 many TRBJ2-1
TGCGCCAGCAGCTTGGAGCGGGAGAGCGGGCAGTACTTC CASSLERESGQYF TRBD2 TRBV5-1 . TRBJ2-7
TGCGCCAGCAGCTTGGATGGGACTGCTGGAAACACCATATATTTT CASSLDGTAGNTIYF . TRBV5-1 . TRBJ1-3
TGTGCCAGCAGCAAAGCACGATCGGCAGGACAAGAGACCCAGTACTTC CASSKARSAGQETQYF . TRBV21-1 . TRBJ2-5
TGTGCCAGCAGCCGGTCAGGGTGGCGCTACAATGAGCAGTTCTTC CASSRSGWRYNEQFF . TRBV3-1 . TRBJ2-1
TGTGCCACCAGAGGACTAGCGCAAGAGACCCAGTACTTC CATRGLAQETQYF TRBD2 TRBV15 few TRBJ2-5
TGCAGTGCTAGAGTCCAGCGGGGCACAGATACGCAGTATTTT CSARVQRGTDTQYF . TRBV20-1 . TRBJ2-3
TGTGCCAGCAGTTCCTCCTTCTCGGGACATAGATCCTACGAGCAGTACTTC CASSSSFSGHRSYEQYF . TRBV28 . TRBJ2-7
TGTGCCAGCAGCCAACGGGGCGGGGATTCACCCCTCCACTTT CASSQRGGDSPLHF . TRBV4-2 few TRBJ1-6
TGCGCCAGCAGCACCCAGGGACCGACAGATACGCAGTATTTT CASSTQGPTDTQYF . TRBV5-1 . TRBJ2-3